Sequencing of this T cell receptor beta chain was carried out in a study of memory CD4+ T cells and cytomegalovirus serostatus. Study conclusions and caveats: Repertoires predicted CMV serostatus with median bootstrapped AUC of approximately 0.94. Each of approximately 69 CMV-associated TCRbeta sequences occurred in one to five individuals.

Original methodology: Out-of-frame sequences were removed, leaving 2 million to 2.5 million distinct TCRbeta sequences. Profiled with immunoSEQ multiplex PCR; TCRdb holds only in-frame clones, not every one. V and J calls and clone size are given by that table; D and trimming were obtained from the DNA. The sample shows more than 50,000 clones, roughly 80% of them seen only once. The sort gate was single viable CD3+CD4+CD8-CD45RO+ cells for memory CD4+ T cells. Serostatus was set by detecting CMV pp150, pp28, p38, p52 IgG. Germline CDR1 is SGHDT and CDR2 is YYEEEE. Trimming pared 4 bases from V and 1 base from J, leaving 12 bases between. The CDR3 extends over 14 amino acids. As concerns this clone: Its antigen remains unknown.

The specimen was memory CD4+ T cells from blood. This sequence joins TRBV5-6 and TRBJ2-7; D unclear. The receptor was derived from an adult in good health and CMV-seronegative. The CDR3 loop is CASSRGRNSYEQYF. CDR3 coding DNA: TGTGCCAGCAGCCGAGGACGGAATTCCTACGAGCAGTACTTC.